These 6 T cell receptor beta chains came from one sample sequenced in a study of T cells expressing NK-cell markers. From the 5' RACE reads, TCRdb lists one entry per CDR3 protein and no DNA. This listing includes roughly 430,000 distinct CDR3 sequences. Material for sequencing was blood T cells: a sorted CD56 or NKG2C T cell subset, CD4+ or CD8+ T cells, or bulk PBMC T cells (not recorded which). The receptors were gathered from a woman between 18 and 70 years old in good health.

The J gene is TRBJ2-5, the V gene TRBV24-1; without DNA, the TCRdb call of TRBD1 cannot be checked. Germline lookup yields CDR1 KGHDR and CDR2 SFDVKD. CDR3 size: 14 residues. The CDR3: CATSDTTGRETQYF.

The CDR3 sequence is CASSQLSRGANNQPQHF. This chain uses TRBV4-1 with TRBJ1-5; there is no DNA to check the TCRdb D call of TRBD1. The CDR3 is 17 amino acids. Germline assignment: CDR1 MGHRA and CDR2 YSYEKL.

V and J are TRBV5-1 and TRBJ2-1; without DNA, the TCRdb call of TRBD1 cannot be checked. The CDR3 is 16 residues long. Germline CDR1 is SGHRS and CDR2 is YFSETQ. The chain's CDR3 is CASSFALSSSYNEQFF.

The chain has TRBV3-1 and TRBJ1-6; the D call of TRBD1 rests on TCRdb alone, since no DNA is present to check it. There are 13 residues in the CDR3. Germline V lookup: CDR1 LGHDT, CDR2 YNNKEL (reference sequence). CDR3: CASTPDSRSPLHF.

This chain links TRBV6-2 or TRBV6-3 with TRBJ1-2; absent DNA, TCRdb's TRBD1 call cannot be checked. In germline, CDR1 is MNHEY, CDR2 SVGEGT. This CDR3 contains 15 residues. The CDR3 region is CASSYSGTGSYGYTF.

The rearrangement uses TRBV5-4 and TRBJ1-4; checking the TCRdb D call of TRBD1 is not possible without DNA. This CDR3 comprises 16 residues. The germline V gene encodes CDR1 SGHNT and CDR2 YYREEE (reference sequence). The CDR3 loop reads CASSPDRTAKNEKLFF.